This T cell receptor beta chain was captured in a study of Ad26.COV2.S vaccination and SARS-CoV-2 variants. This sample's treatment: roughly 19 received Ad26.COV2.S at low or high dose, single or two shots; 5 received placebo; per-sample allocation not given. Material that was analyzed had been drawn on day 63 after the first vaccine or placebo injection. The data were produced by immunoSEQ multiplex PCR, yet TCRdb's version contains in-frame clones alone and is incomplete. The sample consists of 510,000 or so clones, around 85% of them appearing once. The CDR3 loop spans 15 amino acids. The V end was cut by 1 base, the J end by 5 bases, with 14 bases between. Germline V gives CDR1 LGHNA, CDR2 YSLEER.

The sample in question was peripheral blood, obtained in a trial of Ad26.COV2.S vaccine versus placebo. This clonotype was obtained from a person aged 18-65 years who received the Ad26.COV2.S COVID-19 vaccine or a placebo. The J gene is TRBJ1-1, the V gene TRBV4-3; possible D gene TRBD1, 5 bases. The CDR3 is CASSQAVRARTEAFF. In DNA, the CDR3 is TGCGCCAGCAGCCAAGCAGTCAGGGCGAGAACTGAAGCTTTCTTT.